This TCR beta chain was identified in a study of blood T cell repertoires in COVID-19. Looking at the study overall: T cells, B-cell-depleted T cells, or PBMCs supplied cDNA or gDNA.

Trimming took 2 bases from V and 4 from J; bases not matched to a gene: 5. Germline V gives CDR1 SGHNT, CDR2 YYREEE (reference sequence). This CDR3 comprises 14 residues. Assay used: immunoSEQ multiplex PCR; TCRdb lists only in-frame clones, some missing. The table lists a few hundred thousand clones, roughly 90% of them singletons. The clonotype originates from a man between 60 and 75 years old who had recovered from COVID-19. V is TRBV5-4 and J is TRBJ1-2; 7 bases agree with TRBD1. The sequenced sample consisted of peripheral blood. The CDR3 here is CASSFGQDFYGYTF. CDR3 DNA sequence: TGTGCCAGCAGCTTCGGACAGGACTTCTATGGCTACACCTTC. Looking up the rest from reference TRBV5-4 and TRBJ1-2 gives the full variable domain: ETGVTQSPTHLIKTRGQQVTLRCSSQSGHNTVSWYQQALGQGPQFIFQYYREEENGRGNFPPRFSGLQFPNYSSELNVNALELDDSALYLCASSFGQDFYGYTFGSGTRLTVV.